These T cell receptor beta chains were read from a single sample in a study of shared clonotypes between healthy human individuals. The table came from immunoSEQ multiplex PCR; TCRdb's copy has only in-frame clones and leaves some out. Among roughly 2.2 million clones listed, about 90% were seen once. Sequences were obtained from naive CD4+ T cells from PBMCs. These receptors came from a young man in good health. Some clones in this sample may be carry-over from other donors' samples. CDR3s include the opening cysteine and the closing phenylalanine or tryptophan. The D gene is left open where the match is weak. Clone size is not always given. Where it is, it says once, few, many or a class for expanded clones.

clone_size,v_call,d_call,j_call,cdr3_aa
.,TRBV27,TRBD1,TRBJ1-5,CASSLFRGPTNQPQHF
.,TRBV19,.,TRBJ2-3,CASSITPTDTQYF
.,TRBV7-9,.,TRBJ1-1,CASSLQGLTEAFF
.,TRBV7-3,.,TRBJ2-3,CASSLRLTSTDTQYF
.,TRBV30,.,TRBJ2-5,CAWSKQAQETQYF
.,TRBV2,.,TRBJ2-5,CASGRRRSQETQYF
.,TRBV7-9,.,TRBJ2-4,CASSAGDRTLNIQYF
.,TRBV10-3,.,TRBJ2-3,CAISEYNPKRSGDTQYF
.,TRBV15,TRBD1,TRBJ1-5,CATSRGQGGNQPQHF
.,TRBV30,TRBD2,TRBJ2-5,CAWSVRGRASETQYF
.,TRBV10-3,.,TRBJ1-2,CAISTTPSQYGYTF
few,TRBV6-1,TRBD1,TRBJ1-5,CASSDQGGQPQHF
.,TRBV27,TRBD2,TRBJ2-1,CASRPETGTRVLNEQFF
.,TRBV5-4,.,TRBJ2-1,CASSFGSTAYNEQFF
once,TRBV20-1,.,TRBJ2-4,CSANRVKF
.,TRBV9,.,TRBJ1-1,CASSVSLWENTEAFF
few,TRBV10-2,.,TRBJ1-1,CASSQGGVGAFF
.,TRBV7-9,.,TRBJ2-3,CASSQGLRPDTQYF
.,TRBV28,.,TRBJ1-5,CASSLPPAGPQHF
.,TRBV28,.,TRBJ1-3,CASSLWTNSGRNSGNTIYF
.,TRBV18,TRBD1,TRBJ2-1,CASSSIQGDNEQFF
few,TRBV5-1,.,TRBJ2-7,CASSFSGYEQYF
.,TRBV7-9,.,TRBJ2-1,CAIGGYNEQFF
.,TRBV27,TRBD1,TRBJ2-7,CASREDRGLNEQYF
.,TRBV5-1,TRBD1,TRBJ1-3,CASSYRTGSSGNTIYF
once,TRBV7-8,TRBD1,TRBJ1-2,CASSSRLGQGATYGYTF